This TCR beta chain was sequenced during a study of blood T cells in healthy people across ages. Combining a sample-barcoded 5' primer with a J-beta primer mix, a second PCR ran for about 7 to 11 cycles. TCRdb independently ran MiXCR on the 5' RACE reads; one entry per CDR3 protein. The sample carries roughly 1.6 million distinct CDR3 sequences, 30% to 40% recorded once. V shed 4 bases and J shed 9 bases, with 20 bases lying between them. CDR1 is SGDLS, CDR2 YYNGEE, per germline. The CDR3 runs to 15 residues. Per sample, extraction of total RNA gave at least 5.5 micrograms in every case. The rearrangement joins TRBV9 to TRBJ2-1, with D possibly being TRBD2 (6 bases). The receptor's source is a woman aged 30 to 39 in good health. Sequenced input: blood. DNA for the CDR3: TGTGCCAGCAGCCCGGACTCTAGCGTCCTTTTTGAGCAGTTCTTC. This sequence encodes CASSPDSSVLFEQFF.